A single sample gave rise to the 10 T cell receptor beta chains below, sequenced in a study of a mutant IDH1 vaccine in newly diagnosed glioma. Assay: immunoSEQ multiplex PCR; the TCRdb copy retains only in-frame clones and omits some. The sample consists of around 120,000 clones, about four fifths of them appearing once. The time point: week 11, during vaccination. Doses comprised 300 ug of mutant IDH1 20-mer peptide each, plus topical imiquimod. Their specific antigens are unknown. The input for sequencing was PBMCs, taken from a glioma patient whose treatment included an IDH1 peptide vaccine. The source is a man aged 35 to 55 with glioma.

The chain links TRBV9 to TRBJ1-6; maybe TRBD1 (5 bases). The CDR3 length is 13 residues. Trimming stripped 0 bases from V and 7 bases from J, with 5 bases between. CDR1 and CDR2 from the germline V gene are SGDLS and YYNGEE. The CDR3 is CASSVEGNSPLHF. The CDR3 nucleotides are TGTGCCAGCAGCGTAGAGGGGAATTCACCCCTCCACTTT.

The rearrangement links TRBV9 to TRBJ2-1; 14 nucleotides line up with TRBD2. The V and J ends lost 4 bases and 6 bases, in that order; junction bases with no gene match: 6. Per germline, CDR1 SGDLS and CDR2 YYNGEE. The CDR3 has 16 residues. CDR3 DNA: TGTGCCAGCAGCCCCCAGACTAGCGGGAGGGCCAATGAGCAGTTCTTC. Translated, it gives CASSPQTSGRANEQFF.

V usage is TRBV29-1 and J usage is TRBJ2-7; tentative D call: TRBD1 (6 bases). Per the germline V gene, CDR1 is SQVTM and CDR2 is ANQGSEA. Trimming pared 6 bases from V and 5 bases from J, leaving 14 bases between. The CDR3 loop spans 12 amino acids. CDR3 loop: CSVAQGWHEQYF. CDR3 nucleotide sequence: TGCAGCGTCGCTCAGGGGTGGCACGAGCAGTACTTC.

The chain recombines TRBV7-9 with TRBJ1-2; 9 bases line up with TRBD1. Trimming at V came to 2 bases and at J to 6 bases, leaving 1 base not matched to a gene. Germline V gene data show CDR1 as SEHNR and CDR2 as FQNEAQ (reference sequence). CDR3 length equals 13 residues. The CDR3 region has the DNA TGTGCCAGCAGCTTAACAGGGGGCAATGGCTACACCTTC. Protein product: CASSLTGGNGYTF.

This chain links TRBV5-4 with TRBJ2-7; tentatively, D is TRBD1 (5 bases). Between the trimmed V and J ends, which lost 0 bases and 6 bases, there was a span of 16 bases. This CDR3 comprises 15 residues. The germline V gene encodes CDR1 SGHNT and CDR2 YYREEE (reference sequence). This CDR3 reads CASSLVPDTLVEQYF. The CDR3 DNA follows: TGTGCCAGCAGCTTGGTACCGGACACCCTCGTCGAGCAGTACTTC.

The chain couples TRBV12-5 to TRBJ1-1; D unclear. The CDR3 is 13 amino acids. Germline V gene lookup returns CDR1 LGHNT and CDR2 FRNRAP. V was cut by 1 base and J by 3 bases, with 6 bases left in between. In nucleotides, the CDR3 is TGTGCTAGTGGTTTGGGACTGGACACTGAAGCTTTCTTT. Translated: CASGLGLDTEAFF.

This clone was found many times. The chain joins TRBV19 to TRBJ2-7; either TRBD1 or TRBD2 may supply D (5 bases each). Germline CDR1 is LNHDA and CDR2 is SQIVND (reference sequence). The V end was cut by 4 bases, the J end by 0 bases, with 10 bases between. There are 14 residues in the CDR3. CDR3 sequence reads: CASSKRDGSYEQYF. DNA of the CDR3: TGTGCCAGTAGTAAACGGGACGGCTCCTACGAGCAGTACTTC.

This sequence joins TRBV5-6 and TRBJ2-3; D unclear. Germline values: CDR1 SGHDT, CDR2 YYEEEE. The CDR3 contains 16 residues. Trimming pared 0 bases from V and 4 bases from J, leaving 15 bases between. CDR3 DNA: TGTGCCAGCAGCTTGGATGTCATGGGCAGTGCAGATACGCAGTATTTT. Amino acids: CASSLDVMGSADTQYF.

This clone was detected only once. The genes are TRBV27 and TRBJ1-1; D is possibly TRBD1 (6 bases). This CDR3 is 15 amino acids long. With 0 bases removed from V and 1 base from J, the gap between germline ends came to 9 bases. Germline V lookup: CDR1 MNHEY, CDR2 SMNVEV (reference sequence). The CDR3 is CASSLSVQGNTEAFF. Written as DNA, the CDR3 is TGTGCCAGCAGTTTATCCGTACAGGGGAACACTGAAGCTTTCTTT.

The gene calls are TRBV19 and TRBJ1-5; no clear D gene. Trimming pared 5 bases from V and 10 bases from J, leaving 12 bases between. The CDR3 has 12 amino acids. Germline assignment: CDR1 LNHDA and CDR2 SQIVND (reference sequence). Here the CDR3 reads CASSDGVAPQHF. The CDR3 DNA reads as TGTGCCAGTAGTGACGGGGTAGCACCCCAGCATTTT.